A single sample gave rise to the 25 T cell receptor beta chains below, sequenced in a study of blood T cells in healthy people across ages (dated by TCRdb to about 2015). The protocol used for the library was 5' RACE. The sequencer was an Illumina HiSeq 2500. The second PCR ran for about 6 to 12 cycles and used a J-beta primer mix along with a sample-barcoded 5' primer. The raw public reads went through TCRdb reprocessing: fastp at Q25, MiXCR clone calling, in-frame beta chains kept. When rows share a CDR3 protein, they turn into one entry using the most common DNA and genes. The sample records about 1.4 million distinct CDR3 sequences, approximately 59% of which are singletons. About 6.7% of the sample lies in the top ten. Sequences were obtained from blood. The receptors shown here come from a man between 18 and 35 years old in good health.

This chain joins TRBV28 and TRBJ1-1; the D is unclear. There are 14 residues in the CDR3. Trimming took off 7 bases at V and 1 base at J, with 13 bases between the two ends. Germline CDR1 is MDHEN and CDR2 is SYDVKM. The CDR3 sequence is CASIVGSPNTEAFF. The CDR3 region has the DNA TGTGCCAGCATTGTGGGCAGCCCGAACACTGAAGCTTTCTTT.

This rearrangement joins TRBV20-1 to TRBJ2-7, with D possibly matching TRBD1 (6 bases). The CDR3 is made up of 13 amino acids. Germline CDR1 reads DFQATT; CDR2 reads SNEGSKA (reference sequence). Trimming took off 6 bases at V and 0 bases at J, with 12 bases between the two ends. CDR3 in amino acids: CSARSDSSYEQYF. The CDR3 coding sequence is TGCAGTGCCCGTTCGGACAGCTCCTACGAGCAGTACTTC.

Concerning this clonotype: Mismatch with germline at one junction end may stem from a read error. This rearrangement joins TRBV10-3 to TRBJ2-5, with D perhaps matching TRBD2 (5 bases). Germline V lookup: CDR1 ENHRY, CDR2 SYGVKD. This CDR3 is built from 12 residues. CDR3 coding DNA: TGTGCCGTCAGTATTTCGGGGTCGGAGCAGTACTTC. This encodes CAVSISGSEQYF.

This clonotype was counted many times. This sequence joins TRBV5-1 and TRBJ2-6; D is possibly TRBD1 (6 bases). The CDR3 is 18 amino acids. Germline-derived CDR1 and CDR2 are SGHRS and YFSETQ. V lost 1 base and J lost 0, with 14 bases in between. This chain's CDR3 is CASSLSGQISSGANVLTF. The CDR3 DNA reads TGCGCCAGCAGCTTGTCGGGACAAATTTCCTCTGGGGCCAACGTCCTGACTTTC.

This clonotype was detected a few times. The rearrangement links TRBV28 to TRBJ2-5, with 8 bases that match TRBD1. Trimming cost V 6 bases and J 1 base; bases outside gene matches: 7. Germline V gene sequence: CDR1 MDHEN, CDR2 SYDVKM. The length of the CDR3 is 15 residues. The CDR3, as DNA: TGTGCCAGCAGCCAGGGACAGGCCTCCCAAGAGACCCAGTACTTC. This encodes CASSQGQASQETQYF. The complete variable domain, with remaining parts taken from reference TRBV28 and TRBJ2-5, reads DVKVTQSSRYLVKRTGEKVFLECVQDMDHENMFWYRQDPGLGLRLIYFSYDVKMKEKGDIPEGYSVSREKKERFSLILESASTNQTSMYLCASSQGQASQETQYFGPGTRLLVL.

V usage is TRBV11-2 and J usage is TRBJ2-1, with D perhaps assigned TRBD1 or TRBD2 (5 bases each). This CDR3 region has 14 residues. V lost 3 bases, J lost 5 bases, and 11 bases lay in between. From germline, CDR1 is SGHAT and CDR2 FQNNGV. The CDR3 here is CASSFRGPDNEQFF. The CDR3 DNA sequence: TGTGCCAGCAGCTTTCGGGGACCCGACAATGAGCAGTTCTTC.

The CDR3 sequence is CASSQVLAGTPSPSYEQYF. CDR3 sequence (DNA): TGCGCCAGCAGCCAAGTCCTGGCGGGGACGCCCTCGCCTTCCTACGAGCAGTACTTC. The rearrangement joins TRBV4-1 to TRBJ2-7; D might be TRBD2 (6 bases). This CDR3 comprises 19 residues. Germline values: CDR1 MGHRA, CDR2 YSYEKL. V dropped 1 base and J dropped 1 base, with 23 bases sitting between them.

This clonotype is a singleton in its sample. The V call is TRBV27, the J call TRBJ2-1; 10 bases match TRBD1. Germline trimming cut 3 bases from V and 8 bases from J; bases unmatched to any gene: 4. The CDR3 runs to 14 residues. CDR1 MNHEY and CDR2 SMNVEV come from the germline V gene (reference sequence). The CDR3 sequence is CASSFGTGEYEQFF. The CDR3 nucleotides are TGTGCCAGCAGTTTCGGGACAGGGGAGTATGAGCAGTTCTTC.

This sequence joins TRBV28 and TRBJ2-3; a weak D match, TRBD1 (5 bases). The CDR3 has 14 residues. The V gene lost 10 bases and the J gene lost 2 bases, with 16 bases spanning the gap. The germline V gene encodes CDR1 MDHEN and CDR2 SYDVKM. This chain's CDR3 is CAIQGADPTDTQYF. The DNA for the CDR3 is TGTGCCATCCAAGGGGCGGACCCCACAGATACGCAGTATTTT.

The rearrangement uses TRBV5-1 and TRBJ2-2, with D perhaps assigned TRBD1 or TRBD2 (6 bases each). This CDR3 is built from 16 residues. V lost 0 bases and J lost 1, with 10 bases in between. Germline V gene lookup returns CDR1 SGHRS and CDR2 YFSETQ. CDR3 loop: CASSLEGGQNTGELFF. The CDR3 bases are TGCGCCAGCAGCTTGGAGGGGGGCCAGAACACCGGGGAGCTGTTTTTT.

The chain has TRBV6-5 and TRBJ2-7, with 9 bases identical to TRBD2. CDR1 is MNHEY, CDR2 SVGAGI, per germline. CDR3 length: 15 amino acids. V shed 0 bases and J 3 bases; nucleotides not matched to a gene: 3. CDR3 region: CASSYSGLAVYEQYF. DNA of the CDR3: TGTGCCAGCAGTTACTCGGGACTAGCCGTCTACGAGCAGTACTTC.

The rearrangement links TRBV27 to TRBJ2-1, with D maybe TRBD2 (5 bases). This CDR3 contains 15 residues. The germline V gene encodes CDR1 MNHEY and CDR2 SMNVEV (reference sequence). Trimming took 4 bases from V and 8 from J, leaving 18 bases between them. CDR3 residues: CASSSRDQLGHEQFF. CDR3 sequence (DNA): TGTGCCAGCAGTTCCCGGGATCAACTTGGCCATGAGCAGTTCTTC.

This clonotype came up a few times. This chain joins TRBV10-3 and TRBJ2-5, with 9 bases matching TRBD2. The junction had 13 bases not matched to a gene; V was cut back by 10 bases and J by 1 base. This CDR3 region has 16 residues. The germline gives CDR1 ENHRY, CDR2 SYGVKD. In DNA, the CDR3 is TGTGCCACCAGCGAACTGGCGGGAGGGCCCCAAGAGACCCAGTACTTC. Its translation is CATSELAGGPQETQYF.

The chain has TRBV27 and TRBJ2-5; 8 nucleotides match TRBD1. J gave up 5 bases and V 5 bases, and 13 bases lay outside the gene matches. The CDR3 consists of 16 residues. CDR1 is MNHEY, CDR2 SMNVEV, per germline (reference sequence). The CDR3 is CASSPPTGGLRETQYF. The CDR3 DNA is TGTGCCAGCAGTCCTCCTACAGGGGGTCTTAGGGAGACCCAGTACTTC.

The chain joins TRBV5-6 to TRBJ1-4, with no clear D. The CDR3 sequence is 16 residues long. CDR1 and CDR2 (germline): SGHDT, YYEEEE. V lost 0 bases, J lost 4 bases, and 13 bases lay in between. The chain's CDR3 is CASSLAGRPVNEKLFF. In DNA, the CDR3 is TGTGCCAGCAGCTTGGCCGGTAGACCGGTTAATGAAAAACTGTTTTTT.

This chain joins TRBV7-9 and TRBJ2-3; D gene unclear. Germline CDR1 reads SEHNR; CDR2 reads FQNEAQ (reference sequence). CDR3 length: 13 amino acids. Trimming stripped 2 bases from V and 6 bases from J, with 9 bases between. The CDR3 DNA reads TGTGCCAGCAGCTTATCTCCTCGGGATACGCAGTATTTT. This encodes CASSLSPRDTQYF.

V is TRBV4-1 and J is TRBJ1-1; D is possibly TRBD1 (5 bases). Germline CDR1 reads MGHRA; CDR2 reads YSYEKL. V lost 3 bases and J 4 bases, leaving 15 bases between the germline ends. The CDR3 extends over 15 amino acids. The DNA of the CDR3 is TGCGCCAGCAGCCAGAGGGGCACTCCGGGCACTGAAGCTTTCTTT. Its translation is CASSQRGTPGTEAFF.

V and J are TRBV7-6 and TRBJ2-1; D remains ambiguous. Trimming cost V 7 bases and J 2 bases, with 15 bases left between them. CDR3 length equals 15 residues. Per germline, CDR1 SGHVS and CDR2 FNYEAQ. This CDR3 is CASTFRIGTYNEQFF. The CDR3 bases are TGTGCCAGCACCTTTCGTATAGGGACCTACAATGAGCAGTTCTTC.

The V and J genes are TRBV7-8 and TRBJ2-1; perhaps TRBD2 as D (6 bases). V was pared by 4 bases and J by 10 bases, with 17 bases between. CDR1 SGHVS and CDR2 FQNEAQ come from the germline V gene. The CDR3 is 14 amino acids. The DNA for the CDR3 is TGTGCCAGCAGCTCCAGAGGAGGGGTCCGGGAGCAGTTCTTC. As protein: CASSSRGGVREQFF.

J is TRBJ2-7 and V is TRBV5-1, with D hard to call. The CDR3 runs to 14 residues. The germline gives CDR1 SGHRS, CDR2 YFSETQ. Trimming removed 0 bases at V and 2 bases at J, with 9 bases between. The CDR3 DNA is TGCGCCAGCAGCTTGGAGGGTAAGGCCTACGAGCAGTACTTC. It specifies CASSLEGKAYEQYF.

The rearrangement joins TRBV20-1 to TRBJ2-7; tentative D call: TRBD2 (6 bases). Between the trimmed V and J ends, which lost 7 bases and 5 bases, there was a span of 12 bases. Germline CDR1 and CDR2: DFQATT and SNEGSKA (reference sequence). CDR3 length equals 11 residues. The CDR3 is CSVLAIHEQYF. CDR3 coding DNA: TGCAGTGTCCTAGCGATACACGAGCAGTACTTC.

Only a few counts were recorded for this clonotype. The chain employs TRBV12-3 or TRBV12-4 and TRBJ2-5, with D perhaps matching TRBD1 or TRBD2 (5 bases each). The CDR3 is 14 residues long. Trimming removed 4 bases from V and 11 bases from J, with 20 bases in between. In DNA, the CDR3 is TGTGCCAGCAGTTGGAACCGGGACGTTGGAGAGCAGTACTTC. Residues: CASSWNRDVGEQYF.

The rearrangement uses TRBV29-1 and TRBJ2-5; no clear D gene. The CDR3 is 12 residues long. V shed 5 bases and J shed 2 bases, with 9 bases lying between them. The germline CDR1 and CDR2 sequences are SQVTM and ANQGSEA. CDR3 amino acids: CSVFGLQETQYF. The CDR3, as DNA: TGCAGCGTTTTTGGGCTGCAAGAGACCCAGTACTTC.

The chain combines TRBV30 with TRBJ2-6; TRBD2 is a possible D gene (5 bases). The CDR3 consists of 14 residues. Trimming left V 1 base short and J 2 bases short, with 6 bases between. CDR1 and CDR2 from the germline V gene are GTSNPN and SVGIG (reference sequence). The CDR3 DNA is TGTGCCTGGAGTGACGGGGCTGGGGCCAACGTCCTGACTTTC. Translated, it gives CAWSDGAGANVLTF.

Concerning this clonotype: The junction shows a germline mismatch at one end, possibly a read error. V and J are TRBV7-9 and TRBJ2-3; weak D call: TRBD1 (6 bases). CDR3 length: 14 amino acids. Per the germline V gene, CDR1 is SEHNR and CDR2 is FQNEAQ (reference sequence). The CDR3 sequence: CAGSLGQGTDTQYF. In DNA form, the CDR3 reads TGTGCCGGCAGCTTAGGCCAGGGGACAGATACGCAGTATTTT.